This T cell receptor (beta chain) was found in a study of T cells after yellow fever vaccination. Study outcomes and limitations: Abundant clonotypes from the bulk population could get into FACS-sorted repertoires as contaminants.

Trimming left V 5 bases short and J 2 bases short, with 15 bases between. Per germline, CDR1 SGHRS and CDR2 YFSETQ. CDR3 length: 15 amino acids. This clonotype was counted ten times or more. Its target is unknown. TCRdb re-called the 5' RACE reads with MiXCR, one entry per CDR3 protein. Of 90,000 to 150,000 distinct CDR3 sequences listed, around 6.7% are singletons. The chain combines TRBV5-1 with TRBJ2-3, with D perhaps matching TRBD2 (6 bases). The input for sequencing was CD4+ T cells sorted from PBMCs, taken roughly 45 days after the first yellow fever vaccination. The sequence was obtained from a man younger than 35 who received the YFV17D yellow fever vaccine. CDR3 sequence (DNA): TGCGCCAGCAGTTCGGGGGAGTTAGTCACAGATACGCAGTATTTT. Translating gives CASSSGELVTDTQYF.